These 25 T cell receptor beta chains were sequenced from one sample in a study of radiation and T cells in renal cell carcinoma. Time point of the sample: blood 4 weeks post-SBRT, at nephrectomy. As for treatment: 15 Gy SBRT to primary tumor, nephrectomy 4 weeks later. TCRdb's copy holds only in-frame clones and misses some; the assay was immunoSEQ multiplex PCR. The sample comprises 60,000 to 75,000 clones, about 74% of which are singletons, and less than 8% rests with the top ten. Material: blood, obtained from a patient whose treatment included radiotherapy and nephrectomy. Every receptor here comes from a man aged 60-69 years with renal cell carcinoma.

This clone was seen once. V gene TRBV11-2 combines with J gene TRBJ2-2; 7 nucleotides align to TRBD1. The V gene's germline CDR1 is SGHAT and CDR2 FQNNGV. This CDR3 is 18 amino acids long. J gave up 2 bases and V 4 bases, and 13 bases lay outside the gene matches. This chain's CDR3 is CASSSTKTGTDNTGELFF. The CDR3 DNA reads as TGTGCCAGCAGCTCCACTAAAACCGGGACAGACAACACCGGGGAGCTGTTTTTT.

The V call is TRBV10-3, the J call TRBJ2-5, with a weak D call TRBD1 (5 bases). V gave up 0 bases and J gave up 5 bases, with 10 bases separating them. This CDR3 spans 14 amino acids. Germline V gene sequence: CDR1 ENHRY, CDR2 SYGVKD. CDR3 residues: CAISESRRDETQYF. The CDR3, as DNA: TGTGCCATCAGTGAGTCACGCAGGGATGAGACCCAGTACTTC.

V gene TRBV19 combines with J gene TRBJ1-5; D gene uncertain. The CDR3 is made up of 15 amino acids. Trimming pared 4 bases from V and 0 bases from J, leaving 10 bases between. Germline assignment: CDR1 LNHDA and CDR2 SQIVND (reference sequence). The CDR3 coding sequence is TGTGCCAGTAGTAACCGGCAGATTAGCAATCAGCCCCAGCATTTT. Translating it yields CASSNRQISNQPQHF.

This chain uses TRBV13 with TRBJ2-3; TRBD2 aligns across 11 bases. The CDR3 runs 17 residues. The junction had 4 bases not matched to a gene; V was cut back by 2 bases and J by 0 bases. Germline CDR1 and CDR2: PRHDT and FYEKMQ (reference sequence). The CDR3 loop is CASSLWRTSGSTDTQYF. CDR3 DNA sequence: TGTGCCAGCAGCTTATGGCGGACTAGCGGGAGCACAGATACGCAGTATTTT.

This chain uses TRBV29-1 with TRBJ2-6; 7 bases line up with TRBD2. Germline V gene sequence: CDR1 SQVTM, CDR2 ANQGSEA. Unmatched junction bases numbered 12, after V lost 7 bases and J lost 0 bases. The CDR3 totals 17 residues. The CDR3, as DNA: TGCAGCGCAGCGGGACGCTGGAAGGCCTCTGGGGCCAACGTCCTGACTTTC. Amino acids: CSAAGRWKASGANVLTF.

The chain carries TRBV27 and TRBJ1-4, with 7 bases fitting TRBD1. CDR3 length equals 14 residues. Looked up from germline, CDR1 is MNHEY and CDR2 is SMNVEV (reference sequence). J gave up 5 bases and V 3 bases, and 3 bases lay outside the gene matches. CDR3 protein: CASSFAGQNEKLFF. The CDR3 DNA sequence: TGTGCCAGCAGTTTTGCGGGACAGAATGAAAAACTGTTTTTT.

J is TRBJ2-1 and V is TRBV19; D may be TRBD2 (5 bases). The CDR3 contains 14 residues. CDR1 LNHDA and CDR2 SQIVND come from the germline V gene (reference sequence). V was clipped by 6 bases and J by 4 bases, with 13 bases between them. The CDR3 sequence: CASRGSGAYNEQFF. Written as DNA, the CDR3 is TGTGCCAGTAGGGGGAGCGGTGCGTACAATGAGCAGTTCTTC. Filled out from reference TRBV19 and TRBJ2-1, the complete variable domain reads DGGITQSPKYLFRKEGQNVTLSCEQNLNHDAMYWYRQDPGQGLRLIYYSQIVNDFQKGDIAEGYSVSREKKESFPLTVTSAQKNPTAFYLCASRGSGAYNEQFFGPGTRLTVL.

The chain employs TRBV5-1 and TRBJ1-3, with 7 nucleotides matching TRBD1. The CDR3 is 16 residues long. The germline V gene has CDR1 SGHRS and CDR2 YFSETQ. After removal of 4 bases from V and 0 bases from J, the junction contained 7 bases not matched to a gene. The CDR3 bases are TGCGCCAGCAGCCCGGCGGGACAGCTCTCTGGAAACACCATATATTTT. Translation gives CASSPAGQLSGNTIYF.

The chain recombines TRBV5-6 with TRBJ2-1; TRBD1 agrees at 7 bases. This CDR3 spans 13 amino acids. Germline V gene lookup returns CDR1 SGHDT and CDR2 YYEEEE. The ends lost 4 bases at V and 8 bases at J; junction bases unmatched: 6. The CDR3 spells CASSRQGWDEQFF. For the CDR3, the DNA is TGTGCCAGCAGCCGACAGGGCTGGGATGAGCAGTTCTTC.

This clone turned up a few times. This chain joins TRBV19 and TRBJ1-1, with no clear D. Trimming pared 2 bases from V and 0 bases from J, leaving 10 bases between. Per the germline V gene, CDR1 is LNHDA and CDR2 is SQIVND (reference sequence). The CDR3 totals 15 residues. CDR3 coding DNA: TGTGCCAGTAGTATAAAGGCACGCATGAACACTGAAGCTTTCTTT. Translating gives CASSIKARMNTEAFF.

The chain combines TRBV4-2 with TRBJ2-1; D uncertain. The CDR3 is made up of 15 amino acids. The germline V gene has CDR1 LGHNA and CDR2 YNFKEQ. The germline V and J ends were trimmed by 0 bases and 6 bases, with 12 bases remaining between them. CDR3 in DNA: TGTGCCAGCAGCCAAGACGCCGCGTTCGGCAATGAGCAGTTCTTC. Translation gives CASSQDAAFGNEQFF.

The rearrangement links TRBV11-3 to TRBJ2-1, with 12 bases lining up with TRBD2. The germline V gene encodes CDR1 SGHNT and CDR2 YENEEA. The CDR3 contains 16 residues. J was trimmed by 6 bases and V by 0 bases; bases with no gene match: 3. The DNA for the CDR3 is TGTGCCAGCAGCTTAGATTCTAGCGGGGGGGTCAATGAGCAGTTCTTC. This sequence encodes CASSLDSSGGVNEQFF.

In this sample, this clone turned up once. For the CDR3, the DNA is TGTGCCAGCAGTTACTTAGCCGAACGACAGGTTGGAGGCTACACCTTC. Translating gives CASSYLAERQVGGYTF. The rearrangement uses TRBV6-5 and TRBJ1-2, with D perhaps matching TRBD1 (6 bases). V was cut by 1 base and J by 8 bases, with 20 bases left in between. Germline V gene sequence: CDR1 MNHEY, CDR2 SVGAGI. The CDR3 spans 16 residues.

V and J are TRBV7-9 and TRBJ1-4; 9 bases are shared with TRBD1. The V gene's germline CDR1 is SEHNR and CDR2 FQNEAQ (reference sequence). The ends lost 4 bases at V and 8 bases at J; junction bases unmatched: 8. The CDR3 extends over 15 amino acids. The CDR3: CASSSITDRGEKLFF. The DNA of the CDR3 is TGTGCCAGCAGCTCGATTACAGACAGGGGGGAAAAACTGTTTTTT.

V usage is TRBV6-6 and J usage is TRBJ1-4, with no clear D. V lost 10 bases to trimming and J lost 4 bases, with 10 bases between them. Germline V lookup: CDR1 MNHNY, CDR2 SVGAGI (reference sequence). The CDR3 is 12 residues long. CDR3 region: CATLMRNEKLFF. CDR3 nucleotides: TGTGCCACACTCATGCGTAATGAAAAACTGTTTTTT.

The rearrangement uses TRBV7-2 and TRBJ2-1; D gene unclear. Germline values: CDR1 SGHTA, CDR2 FQGNSA. V was pared by 5 bases and J by 8 bases, with 13 bases between. The CDR3 length is 13 residues. The CDR3 protein is CASSRGTQDEQFF. The CDR3 DNA reads as TGTGCCAGCAGCAGAGGAACCCAGGATGAGCAGTTCTTC. Filled out from reference TRBV7-2 and TRBJ2-1, the complete variable domain reads GAGVSQSPSNKVTEKGKDVELRCDPISGHTALYWYRQSLGQGLEFLIYFQGNSAPDKSGLPSDRFSAERTGGSVSTLTIQRTQQEDSAVYLCASSRGTQDEQFFGPGTRLTVL.

The J gene is TRBJ1-2, the V gene TRBV7-9, with a weak D call TRBD1 (5 bases). Germline lookup yields CDR1 SEHNR and CDR2 FQNEAQ (reference sequence). This CDR3 has 11 residues. V was cut by 9 bases and J by 4 bases, with 9 bases left in between. CDR3 DNA: TGTGCCAGTGGGGGGTTCTATGGCTACACCTTC. Amino acids: CASGGFYGYTF.

The chain carries TRBV7-7 and TRBJ2-3; D unclear. Trimming cost V 5 bases and J 0 bases, with 15 bases left between them. The CDR3 sequence is 16 residues long. Germline CDR1 SSHAT, CDR2 FNYEAQ (reference sequence). The CDR3 bases are TGTGCCAGCAGCCCCTACCAAGGCTCTAGCACAGATACGCAGTATTTT. Translated: CASSPYQGSSTDTQYF.

The chain has TRBV18 and TRBJ1-5; no definite D call. Germline assignment: CDR1 KGHSH and CDR2 LQKENI. Trimming cost V 6 bases and J 12 bases, with 21 bases left between them. This CDR3 region has 14 residues. The CDR3 sequence is CASSPREDGVRQHF. CDR3 in DNA: TGTGCCAGCTCTCCTCGGGAGGACGGAGTGCGCCAGCATTTT.

The chain combines TRBV29-1 with TRBJ2-5; 10 nucleotides line up with TRBD1. V dropped 6 bases and J dropped 5; count of bases not matched to a gene: 15. The CDR3 is 16 amino acids. Germline lookup yields CDR1 SQVTM and CDR2 ANQGSEA. The CDR3 nucleotides are TGCAGCGTCGACGGAGGGACAGGGGTTTCATTGGAGACCCAGTACTTC. This gives the protein CSVDGGTGVSLETQYF.

CDR3 in DNA: TGTGCCAGCAAACAGGGCCAAGAGACCCAGTACTTC. It specifies CASKQGQETQYF. The chain carries TRBV6-1 and TRBJ2-5; TRBD1 is a possible D gene (6 bases). The V end was cut by 7 bases, the J end by 1 base, with 7 bases between. Germline V gene sequence: CDR1 MNHNS, CDR2 SASEGT. The CDR3 runs 12 residues.

The chain joins TRBV11-3 to TRBJ2-5; 13 nucleotides line up with TRBD2. The CDR3 extends over 19 amino acids. J was trimmed by 5 bases and V by 0 bases; bases with no gene match: 12. In germline, CDR1 is SGHNT, CDR2 YENEEA. CDR3 in DNA: TGTGCCAGCAGCTTAGATCTGATGGGGACTAGCGGGACGGGGGAGACCCAGTACTTC. It codes for CASSLDLMGTSGTGETQYF.

This rearrangement joins TRBV30 to TRBJ1-1, with TRBD1 identical over 7 bases. Per germline, CDR1 GTSNPN and CDR2 SVGIG (reference sequence). After removal of 2 bases from V and 4 bases from J, the junction contained 4 bases not matched to a gene. The CDR3 has 13 residues. Written as DNA, the CDR3 is TGTGCCTGGAGTACAACAGGGGCCACTGAAGCTTTCTTT. It is translated as CAWSTTGATEAFF.

The chain is built from TRBV2 and TRBJ2-3, with 7 bases aligning to TRBD1. The V gene's germline CDR1 is SNHLY and CDR2 FYNNEI. This CDR3 is built from 13 residues. V lost 6 bases, J lost 2 bases, and 2 bases stayed unmatched. CDR3 DNA sequence: TGTGCCAGCAGGGGGACAGTCACAGATACGCAGTATTTT. Translated, it gives CASRGTVTDTQYF.

This clone came up once. The chain combines TRBV10-1 with TRBJ2-5, with D perhaps TRBD2 (8 bases). The CDR3 runs 17 residues. Trimming pared 6 bases from V and 0 bases from J, leaving 20 bases between. Germline loops: CDR1 WNHNN, CDR2 SYGVQD (reference sequence). As DNA, the CDR3 is TGCGCCAGCAGCCCTAGGACAGGCGGGGGGTACCAAGAGACCCAGTACTTC. This encodes CASSPRTGGGYQETQYF.